The 21 T cell receptor beta chains below all came from one sample that was sequenced in a study of T cell changes during pregnancy in multiple sclerosis. Assay: immunoSEQ multiplex PCR; the TCRdb copy retains only in-frame clones and omits some. This table has roughly 61,000 clones, 93% appearing once. The material was peripheral blood, obtained after pregnancy. The receptors come from a female donor with multiple sclerosis, enrolled in a pregnancy study.

At least ten counts were recorded for this clone. The rearrangement links TRBV29-1 to TRBJ1-2; TRBD1 agrees at 7 bases. Per germline, CDR1 SQVTM and CDR2 ANQGSEA. With V trimmed by 7 bases and J by 3 bases, 2 bases remained unmatched. This CDR3 has 11 amino acids. Here the CDR3 reads CSAQGDYGYTF. CDR3 DNA: TGCAGCGCCCAGGGGGACTATGGCTACACCTTC.

The J gene is TRBJ2-7, the V gene TRBV7-9, with a possible D match to TRBD2 (6 bases). The germline CDR1 and CDR2 sequences are SEHNR and FQNEAQ (reference sequence). With 4 bases removed from V and 3 bases from J, the gap between germline ends came to 19 bases. The CDR3 has 16 amino acids. The CDR3 nucleotides read TGTGCCAGCAGCTCGGGTTGGGGGGAGGAGATCTACGAGCAGTACTTC. Protein sequence: CASSSGWGEEIYEQYF.

This clone was observed a few times. The CDR3 sequence is CASSPTSGANNEQFF. CDR3 bases: TGTGCCAGCAGCCCCACTAGCGGGGCTAACAATGAGCAGTTCTTC. The rearrangement links TRBV27 to TRBJ2-1, with 10 positions matching TRBD2. Germline CDR1 MNHEY, CDR2 SMNVEV (reference sequence). V was clipped by 6 bases and J by 5 bases; unmatched bases: 7. The CDR3 sequence is 15 residues long.

J is TRBJ1-1 and V is TRBV11-3, with 8 nucleotides matching TRBD1. The CDR3 runs 15 residues. Germline-derived CDR1 and CDR2 are SGHNT and YENEEA. V was pared by 0 bases and J by 1 base, with 1 base of the junction left unmatched. Here the CDR3 DNA reads TGTGCCAGCAGCTTAGATACAGGGGGGAACACTGAAGCTTTCTTT. This encodes CASSLDTGGNTEAFF.

This chain joins TRBV29-1 and TRBJ2-1, with 7 bases aligning to TRBD2. The CDR3 covers 12 residues. From germline, CDR1 is SQVTM and CDR2 ANQGSEA. Unmatched junction bases numbered 3, after V lost 1 base and J lost 9 bases. CDR3 loop: CSVEGGGVEQFF. CDR3 sequence (DNA): TGCAGCGTTGAAGGGGGGGGAGTTGAGCAGTTCTTC.

The chain uses TRBV7-3 and TRBJ2-1, with 8 nucleotides matching TRBD2. This CDR3 region has 14 residues. V was clipped by 4 bases and J by 10 bases; unmatched bases: 9. Germline CDR1 and CDR2: SGHTA and FQGTGA. The CDR3 coding sequence is TGTGCCAGCAGCTCCACCGGGACTAGAGACGAGCAGTTCTTC. It translates to CASSSTGTRDEQFF. The entire variable domain, with the rest obtained from reference TRBV7-3 and TRBJ2-1, is as follows: GAGVSQTPSNKVTEKGKYVELRCDPISGHTALYWYRQSLGQGPEFLIYFQGTGAADDSGLPNDRFFAVRPEGSVSTLKIQRTERGDSAVYLCASSSTGTRDEQFFGPGTRLTVL.

The rearrangement uses TRBV7-2 and TRBJ2-7, with D tentatively TRBD1 (6 bases). CDR1 and CDR2 from the germline V gene are SGHTA and FQGNSA. The CDR3 contains 14 residues. V lost 5 bases to trimming and J lost 2 bases, with 13 bases between them. This CDR3 reads CASSTRDTTYEQYF. DNA of the CDR3: TGTGCCAGCAGCACACGGGACACTACCTACGAGCAGTACTTC.

For the CDR3, the DNA is TGTGCCAGCAGCGTAGGGACAGGGGGCGAAGCTTTCTTT. It yields the protein CASSVGTGGEAFF. The gene calls are TRBV9 and TRBJ1-1; TRBD1 aligns across 11 bases. CDR1 and CDR2 (germline): SGDLS, YYNGEE. J was trimmed by 8 bases and V by 0 bases; bases with no gene match: 0. CDR3 length equals 13 residues.

The rearrangement uses TRBV2 and TRBJ2-5; TRBD2 matches at 13 bases. The CDR3 totals 14 residues. Trimming cost V 7 bases and J 5 bases; bases outside gene matches: 4. CDR1 SNHLY and CDR2 FYNNEI come from the germline V gene. The CDR3 is CASKTTSGRETQYF. In DNA, the CDR3 is TGTGCCAGCAAAACGACTAGCGGGAGGGAGACCCAGTACTTC.

On this clone: A junction boundary mismatches the germline segment, possibly from a read error. The chain joins TRBV7-7 to TRBJ2-1; tentative D call: TRBD2 (6 bases). The germline gives CDR1 SSHAT, CDR2 FNYEAQ (reference sequence). The CDR3 runs 16 residues. CDR3 in DNA: TGTGCTAGCAGCTTATCACCGGGAGATTCCTACAATGAGCAGTTCTTC. This gives the protein CASSLSPGDSYNEQFF.

This rearrangement joins TRBV7-3 to TRBJ2-3; 13 bases align to TRBD2. V gave up 2 bases and J gave up 5 bases; unmatched junction bases: 4. The CDR3 runs to 16 residues. Germline CDR1 reads SGHTA; CDR2 reads FQGTGA. This chain's CDR3 is CASSLSTSGRRDTQYF. DNA for the CDR3: TGTGCCAGCAGCTTATCGACTAGCGGGAGGAGAGATACGCAGTATTTT.

The rearrangement joins TRBV28 to TRBJ2-2, with D perhaps matching TRBD2 (6 bases). Germline CDR1 reads MDHEN; CDR2 reads SYDVKM. V lost 10 bases to trimming and J lost 1 base, with 13 bases between them. The CDR3 is 14 amino acids. The CDR3 DNA follows: TGTGCCATTCCGGGACTCGAGAACACCGGGGAGCTGTTTTTT. This codes for CAIPGLENTGELFF.

This sequence joins TRBV7-9 and TRBJ2-7; 7 nucleotides agree with TRBD1. V lost 1 base, J lost 5 bases, and 5 bases stayed unmatched. Germline V lookup: CDR1 SEHNR, CDR2 FQNEAQ (reference sequence). The CDR3 length is 14 residues. The CDR3 DNA sequence: TGTGCCAGCAGCTTAGGACAGGGCTCGGACGAGCAGTACTTC. It translates to CASSLGQGSDEQYF.

The chain is built from TRBV28 and TRBJ2-1; 12 bases align to TRBD1. CDR1 and CDR2 from the germline V gene are MDHEN and SYDVKM. This CDR3 has 16 residues. J was trimmed by 8 bases and V by 1 base; bases with no gene match: 6. CDR3 in DNA: TGTGCCAGCAGTTTATCCGGGACAGGGGGCTTCTATGAGCAGTTCTTC. This translates into CASSLSGTGGFYEQFF.

This chain joins TRBV28 and TRBJ2-1; weak D call: TRBD1 (5 bases). The CDR3 totals 15 residues. Germline loops: CDR1 MDHEN, CDR2 SYDVKM. The V gene lost 1 base and the J gene lost 6 bases, with 13 bases spanning the gap. CDR3 DNA sequence: TGTGCCAGCAGTTTATTCAAGGGGTTAAGCAATGAGCAGTTCTTC. Protein product: CASSLFKGLSNEQFF.

The chain combines TRBV7-9 with TRBJ1-2; D is perhaps TRBD1 (5 bases). V lost 3 bases to trimming and J lost 0 bases, with 17 bases between them. Germline V gives CDR1 SEHNR, CDR2 FQNEAQ (reference sequence). The CDR3 is made up of 17 amino acids. The CDR3 sequence: CASSFDRDSRANYGYTF. CDR3 in DNA: TGTGCCAGCAGCTTCGACCGGGACTCACGAGCTAACTATGGCTACACCTTC.

This chain links TRBV6-7 with TRBJ2-7; 15 nucleotides match TRBD2. TRBV6-7 is an open reading frame, and its role is uncertain. Unmatched junction bases numbered 11, after V lost 7 bases and J lost 1 base. This CDR3 comprises 18 residues. The CDR3 DNA follows: TGTGCCAGCAACGACACGGGACTAGCGGGAGGTCCATCCTACGAGCAGTACTTC. It translates to CASNDTGLAGGPSYEQYF.

The V call is TRBV28, the J call TRBJ2-7; 9 bases are a match to TRBD1. In germline, CDR1 is MDHEN, CDR2 SYDVKM. Trimming cost V 6 bases and J 3 bases; bases outside gene matches: 9. This CDR3 region has 15 residues. In DNA, the CDR3 is TGTGCCAGCAGCCCACCCTGGGGACAGGGCTACGAGCAGTACTTC. This codes for CASSPPWGQGYEQYF.

The chain employs TRBV4-1 and TRBJ2-5; TRBD2 matches 9 bases. The J call could be wrong; TRBJ2-7 is a better fit for the DNA end. CDR1 and CDR2 (germline): MGHRA, YSYEKL. The CDR3 consists of 17 residues. This CDR3 is CASSQDPLREGGYEQYF. In nucleotides, the CDR3 is TGCGCCAGCAGCCAAGATCCTCTGCGGGAGGGCGGCTACGAGCAGTACTTC.

The V and J genes are TRBV19 and TRBJ1-5; 8 bases map to TRBD1. The junction had 11 bases not matched to a gene; V was cut back by 7 bases and J by 0 bases. CDR1 is LNHDA and CDR2 is SQIVND in the germline V gene (reference sequence). The CDR3 length is 17 residues. The CDR3 region is CASTHGQGVYSNQPQHF. In DNA form, the CDR3 reads TGTGCCAGTACTCATGGACAGGGCGTATATAGCAATCAGCCCCAGCATTTT.

V gene TRBV6-6 combines with J gene TRBJ2-1; 8 bases align to TRBD2. The V and J ends lost 8 bases and 8 bases, in that order; junction bases with no gene match: 11. CDR1 and CDR2 (germline): MNHNY, SVGAGI (reference sequence). The CDR3 sequence is 14 residues long. The CDR3 DNA follows: TGTGCCAGCCTTCGAGGTAGCGGGAAGGATGAGCAGTTCTTC. Its protein product is CASLRGSGKDEQFF.